This T cell receptor beta chain was recorded in a study of cytomegalovirus exposure and HLA in healthy donors. Per the germline V gene, CDR1 is MNHNY and CDR2 is SVGAGI (reference sequence). The V end lost 3 bases, the J end lost 7 bases, and 12 bases lay between the germline ends. The CDR3 spans 13 residues. The study ran its PCR with 60 Vbeta and 13 Jbeta primers. TCRdb keeps only in-frame clones here, not all; method: immunoSEQ multiplex PCR. The repertoire consists of 100,000 to 150,000 clones, with 77% occurring once and the leading ten covering about 4.3%. This clone was seen more than once but under ten times.

The sequence came from a male donor in good health and CMV-seropositive. The rearrangement uses TRBV6-6 and TRBJ1-1; tentative D call: TRBD1 (5 bases). Sequencing was carried out using PBMCs. DNA for the CDR3: TGTGCCAGCAGTTATCGGCAGGGAAATGAAGCTTTCTTT. This translates into CASSYRQGNEAFF.